This T cell receptor beta chain was obtained from a study of T cells after yellow fever vaccination. The germline CDR1 and CDR2 sequences are LNHNV and YYDKDF (reference sequence). The CDR3 runs to 15 residues. V lost 3 bases, J lost 5 bases, and 16 bases lay in between. This clonotype was recorded at least ten times. Each CDR3 protein gets one entry after TCRdb re-called the 5' RACE reads with MiXCR. The sample has around 67,000 distinct CDR3 sequences, approximately 6.5% seen once. The chain has TRBV15 and TRBJ1-1; D remains unclear. This TCR was sampled from a man in his late teens or twenties who received the YFV17D yellow fever vaccine. The material sequenced was CD8+ T cells sorted from PBMCs, taken around 5 days after the first yellow fever vaccination. The CDR3 protein is CATSSRKLIKTEAFF. In DNA form, the CDR3 reads TGTGCCACCAGCAGCCGAAAGTTAATAAAAACTGAAGCTTTCTTT.